These 14 T cell receptor beta chains share one sample of origin, sequenced in a study of cytomegalovirus exposure and HLA in healthy donors. Use of 60 Vbeta and 13 Jbeta primers characterized the PCR. Clones were sequenced by immunoSEQ multiplex PCR, and TCRdb holds only the in-frame ones, with some missing. The sample holds 90,000 or so clones, 78% seen once. The material sequenced was PBMCs. The receptors here all came from a male donor in good health and CMV-seropositive.

The chain uses TRBV2 and TRBJ1-2; D is perhaps TRBD1 (6 bases). Germline CDR1 and CDR2: SNHLY and FYNNEI. This CDR3 has 15 residues. Trimming took 6 bases from V and 3 from J, leaving 17 bases between them. The CDR3 protein is CASRETGQSYYGYTF. The DNA for the CDR3 is TGTGCCAGCAGGGAAACAGGGCAGAGCTACTATGGCTACACCTTC. Combining the CDR3 with reference TRBV2 and TRBJ1-2 gives the whole variable domain EPEVTQTPSHQVTQMGQEVILRCVPISNHLYFYWYRQILGQKVEFLVSFYNNEISEKSEIFDDQFSVERPDGSNFTLKIRSTKLEDSAMYFCASRETGQSYYGYTFGSGTRLTVV.

V is TRBV5-4 and J is TRBJ1-6; the match to TRBD1 covers 8 bases. The length of the CDR3 is 14 residues. V shed 0 bases, J shed 8 bases, and the junction held 1 base outside the gene matches. Germline V lookup: CDR1 SGHNT, CDR2 YYREEE (reference sequence). The CDR3 DNA reads TGTGCCAGCAGCTTGGTGACAGGGGATTCACCCCTCCACTTT. Translating gives CASSLVTGDSPLHF.

The genes are TRBV28 and TRBJ1-6; 9 bases are a match to TRBD1. The germline V gene encodes CDR1 MDHEN and CDR2 SYDVKM. J gave up 7 bases and V 5 bases, and 9 bases lay outside the gene matches. The CDR3 contains 16 residues. CDR3 sequence (DNA): TGTGCCAGCAGTACCTGGGACAGGGTATCGAATTCACCCCTCCACTTT. It encodes CASSTWDRVSNSPLHF. Based on the CDR3 plus reference TRBV28 and TRBJ1-6, the full variable domain is DVKVTQSSRYLVKRTGEKVFLECVQDMDHENMFWYRQDPGLGLRLIYFSYDVKMKEKGDIPEGYSVSREKKERFSLILESASTNQTSMYLCASSTWDRVSNSPLHFGNGTRLTVT.

The chain uses TRBV6-5 and TRBJ1-6, with D hard to call. Trimming took 6 bases from V and 9 from J, leaving 9 bases between them. Germline CDR1 MNHEY, CDR2 SVGAGI. The CDR3 spans 12 residues. The CDR3 here is CASSPTISPLHF. The DNA of the CDR3 is TGTGCCAGCAGCCCAACAATTTCACCCCTCCACTTT.

The chain employs TRBV28 and TRBJ1-5; TRBD1 aligns across 10 bases. V gave up 6 bases and J gave up 7 bases; unmatched junction bases: 6. The CDR3 totals 14 residues. The V gene's germline CDR1 is MDHEN and CDR2 SYDVKM. This CDR3 is CASSRDRGQQPQHF. DNA for the CDR3: TGTGCCAGCAGCCGTGACAGGGGGCAACAGCCCCAGCATTTT.

CDR3 region: CASSEAPTGFYGYTF. The CDR3 coding sequence is TGTGCCAGCAGTGAAGCGCCGACAGGGTTCTATGGCTACACCTTC. The V gene is TRBV6-1, the J gene TRBJ1-2, with 7 bases matching TRBD1. Germline-derived CDR1 and CDR2 are MNHNS and SASEGT. J gave up 4 bases and V 0 bases, and 5 bases lay outside the gene matches. The CDR3 extends over 15 amino acids.

V and J are TRBV28 and TRBJ1-5; D may be TRBD1 (6 bases). V was trimmed by 5 bases and J by 2 bases, leaving 10 bases between them. This CDR3 is built from 14 residues. Germline lookup yields CDR1 MDHEN and CDR2 SYDVKM. CDR3 in amino acids: CASSPWTGNQPQHF. As DNA, the CDR3 is TGTGCCAGCAGTCCCTGGACAGGCAATCAGCCCCAGCATTTT.

DNA of the CDR3: TGTGCCAGCAGTCAAAATGACAGGGCGGTGGTTGGCTACACCTTC. It is translated as CASSQNDRAVVGYTF. The V gene is TRBV2, the J gene TRBJ1-2; 7 bases match TRBD1. Per the germline V gene, CDR1 is SNHLY and CDR2 is FYNNEI. The CDR3 contains 15 residues. V shed 5 bases, J shed 7 bases, and the junction held 13 bases outside the gene matches.

With regard to this clone: The conserved phenylalanine or tryptophan is not found at the CDR3 terminus, so this likely reflects a read error. This rearrangement joins TRBV27 to TRBJ1-6; D is unresolved. CDR1 is MNHEY, CDR2 SMNVEV, per germline (reference sequence). The CDR3 extends over 17 amino acids. V gave up 5 bases and J gave up 0 bases, with 14 bases separating them. The DNA for the CDR3 is TGTGCCAGCAGTCCCTCGGTGGGGAGCTCCTATAATTCACCCCTCCACGTT. This encodes CASSPSVGSSYNSPLHV.

V is TRBV9 and J is TRBJ1-1; D gene unclear. The V and J ends lost 2 bases and 4 bases respectively, with 15 bases between them. CDR1 is SGDLS, CDR2 YYNGEE, per germline. This CDR3 comprises 15 residues. CDR3 sequence (DNA): TGTGCCAGCAGCGTCACCTTCGGTTACGGCACTGAAGCTTTCTTT. Translated, it gives CASSVTFGYGTEAFF.

The gene calls are TRBV9 and TRBJ2-1, with TRBD1 matching over 7 bases. V lost 0 bases and J lost 7; bases outside the gene matches: 7. Germline V lookup: CDR1 SGDLS, CDR2 YYNGEE. The CDR3 contains 15 residues. CDR3 residues: CASSVGPETGNEQFF. The CDR3, as DNA: TGTGCCAGCAGCGTAGGGCCCGAGACAGGGAATGAGCAGTTCTTC.

This chain uses TRBV5-6 with TRBJ2-2; 8 bases align to TRBD1. CDR1 is SGHDT, CDR2 YYEEEE, per germline. The ends lost 4 bases at V and 4 bases at J; junction bases unmatched: 12. The CDR3 has 17 residues. CDR3 coding DNA: TGTGCCAGCAGCCCCCGCGGCAGGGGGCGCAGCACCGGGGAGCTGTTTTTT. Its protein product is CASSPRGRGRSTGELFF.

The chain couples TRBV4-1 to TRBJ1-4; 10 nucleotides align to TRBD1. J lost 0 bases, V lost 4 bases, and 5 bases had no gene match. Germline V gene sequence: CDR1 MGHRA, CDR2 YSYEKL. CDR3 length: 17 amino acids. In nucleotides, the CDR3 is TGCGCCAGCAGCCCGGACAGGGGGAGTGCAACTAATGAAAAACTGTTTTTT. Translated, it gives CASSPDRGSATNEKLFF.

This chain links TRBV27 with TRBJ2-2; TRBD2 is a possible D gene (6 bases). This CDR3 has 15 amino acids. The V end was cut by 6 bases, the J end by 2 bases, with 13 bases between. Per the germline V gene, CDR1 is MNHEY and CDR2 is SMNVEV (reference sequence). The CDR3 loop reads CASREEGYNTGELFF. CDR3 DNA sequence: TGTGCCAGCAGGGAGGAGGGCTATAACACCGGGGAGCTGTTTTTT.